A single sample gave rise to the 14 T cell receptor beta chains below, sequenced in a study of T cell responses to AZD1222 COVID-19 vaccine. Profiling relied on immunoSEQ multiplex PCR, and the TCRdb table lists in-frame clones only, not all of them. Among some 150,000 clones listed, more than 70% were seen once. Material: peripheral blood, obtained 28 days after the second AZD1222 dose. Receptor source: an adult who received the AZD1222 COVID-19 vaccine.

The CDR3 DNA is TGTGCCAGCAGCTTAGGAGGGCGCGGCGAGCAGTACTTC. Amino acids: CASSLGGRGEQYF. The J gene is TRBJ2-7, the V gene TRBV7-6; D may be TRBD2 (5 bases). CDR1 is SGHVS, CDR2 FNYEAQ, per germline. This CDR3 comprises 13 residues. The V end was cut by 1 base, the J end by 6 bases, with 10 bases between.

This clone occurred once. The chain joins TRBV3-1 (or the pseudogene TRBV3-2) to TRBJ2-6; D remains unclear. CDR1 is LGHDT and CDR2 is YNNKEL in the germline V gene (reference sequence). The CDR3 loop spans 17 amino acids. V lost 6 bases and J 4 bases, leaving 19 bases between the germline ends. The CDR3 reads CASRAVRALGGANVLTF. The CDR3 coding sequence is TGTGCCAGCAGGGCGGTACGAGCCTTGGGGGGGGCCAACGTCCTGACTTTC.

This chain joins TRBV30 and TRBJ1-2; no reliable D call. This CDR3 is built from 13 residues. With 0 bases removed from V and 4 bases from J, the gap between germline ends came to 9 bases. Germline assignment: CDR1 GTSNPN and CDR2 SVGIG (reference sequence). CDR3 sequence: CAWSVERFYGYTF. In nucleotides, the CDR3 is TGTGCCTGGAGTGTTGAGAGGTTCTATGGCTACACCTTC. Drawing the rest from reference TRBV30 and TRBJ1-2, the complete variable domain is SQTIHQWPATLVQPVGSPLSLECTVEGTSNPNLYWYRQAAGRGLQLLFYSVGIGQISSEVPQNLSASRPQDRQFILSSKKLLLSDSGFYLCAWSVERFYGYTFGSGTRLTVV.

As regards this clone: Additional DNA sequences in this sample encode the identical CDR3. The gene calls are TRBV27 and TRBJ1-5, with TRBD1 matching 7 bases. Germline V gives CDR1 MNHEY, CDR2 SMNVEV (reference sequence). V trimming: 3 bases; J trimming: 1 base; junction bases outside the gene matches: 3. The CDR3 has 15 residues. The DNA of the CDR3 is TGTGCCAGCAGTTTTGCAGGGGGGAGCAATCAGCCCCAGCATTTT. Translation: CASSFAGGSNQPQHF.

V and J are TRBV2 and TRBJ1-1; D gene unclear. The CDR3 is 10 amino acids. Between the trimmed V and J ends, which lost 8 bases and 7 bases, there was a span of 8 bases. CDR1 and CDR2 from the germline V gene are SNHLY and FYNNEI. The chain's CDR3 is CASGGGEAFF. CDR3 in DNA: TGTGCCAGCGGCGGCGGTGAAGCTTTCTTT.

The chain combines TRBV11-2 with TRBJ2-7; 13 bases match TRBD2. This CDR3 region has 15 residues. The germline V gene has CDR1 SGHAT and CDR2 FQNNGV. The trim removed 5 bases at V and 7 bases at J, leaving 8 bases unmatched. In nucleotides, the CDR3 is TGTGCCAGCAGCACCGCTGAACTAGCGGGGGGGGAGCAGTACTTC. This encodes CASSTAELAGGEQYF.

This clone was seen once. The rearrangement joins TRBV18 to TRBJ2-4; unclear D gene. Germline values: CDR1 KGHSH, CDR2 LQKENI. CDR3 length: 15 amino acids. The germline V and J ends were trimmed by 0 bases and 9 bases, with 15 bases remaining between them. CDR3 DNA sequence: TGTGCCAGCTCACCACCGATCAGGACCACCGGCATTCAGTACTTC. Its translation is CASSPPIRTTGIQYF.

This clone was picked up a small number of times. The gene calls are TRBV5-1 and TRBJ2-3, with a tentative D call TRBD1 (6 bases). CDR3 length: 14 residues. Between the trimmed V and J ends, which lost 4 bases and 0 bases, there was a span of 9 bases. Per germline, CDR1 SGHRS and CDR2 YFSETQ. CDR3 loop: CASSPDSSTDTQYF. The CDR3 nucleotides read TGCGCCAGCAGCCCGGACAGTAGCACAGATACGCAGTATTTT. Full variable domain (rest looked up from reference TRBV5-1 and TRBJ2-3): KAGVTQTPRYLIKTRGQQVTLSCSPISGHRSVSWYQQTPGQGLQFLFEYFSETQRNKGNFPGRFSGRQFSNSRSEMNVSTLELGDSALYLCASSPDSSTDTQYFGPGTRLTVL.

CDR3 coding DNA: TGTGCCAGCAGTAAGCGCACAGGGGGCGAGATCGATGAGCAGTTCTTC. Translating gives CASSKRTGGEIDEQFF. The chain employs TRBV6-6 and TRBJ2-1; 9 bases are a match to TRBD1. Looked up from germline, CDR1 is MNHNY and CDR2 is SVGAGI (reference sequence). Trimming at V came to 5 bases and at J to 8 bases, leaving 13 bases not matched to a gene. The CDR3 runs 16 residues.

V usage is TRBV4-1 and J usage is TRBJ1-6; D unclear. Germline-derived CDR1 and CDR2 are MGHRA and YSYEKL. The CDR3 has 14 amino acids. The V end was cut by 3 bases, the J end by 8 bases, with 11 bases between. The CDR3 region is CASSQSWMDSPLHF. The CDR3, as DNA: TGCGCCAGCAGCCAGTCGTGGATGGATTCACCCCTCCACTTT.

This clone was seen only once. The gene calls are TRBV11-2 and TRBJ2-7; TRBD2 matches 11 bases. This CDR3 spans 16 amino acids. Germline V gives CDR1 SGHAT, CDR2 FQNNGV. V lost 1 base and J lost 3; bases outside the gene matches: 5. The DNA for the CDR3 is TGTGCCAGCAGCTTAGCCCGGCTAGCGGGAGGCTACGAGCAGTACTTC. It yields the protein CASSLARLAGGYEQYF.

V and J are TRBV7-8 and TRBJ2-2; D is perhaps TRBD1 (6 bases). The CDR3 contains 17 residues. The germline gives CDR1 SGHVS, CDR2 FQNEAQ. Trimming removed 5 bases at V and 0 bases at J, with 16 bases between. The CDR3 nucleotides read TGTGCCAGCAGCCGTCCAACAGGGCGAACGAACACCGGGGAGCTGTTTTTT. Protein: CASSRPTGRTNTGELFF.

The chain recombines TRBV6-6 with TRBJ1-5; TRBD1 is a possible D gene (5 bases). CDR3 size: 15 residues. Trimming stripped 3 bases from V and 0 bases from J, with 9 bases between. Germline V gene sequence: CDR1 MNHNY, CDR2 SVGAGI (reference sequence). CDR3 region: CASSYLGRSNQPQHF. The CDR3 region has the DNA TGTGCCAGCAGTTATCTGGGGCGTAGCAATCAGCCCCAGCATTTT.

The genes are TRBV5-1 and TRBJ2-1; D may match TRBD1 or TRBD2 (5 bases each). The CDR3 runs to 14 residues. Trimming stripped 4 bases from V and 8 bases from J, with 16 bases between. Germline CDR1 is SGHRS and CDR2 is YFSETQ. The CDR3 loop reads CASSPGGWDDEQFF. The CDR3 nucleotides are TGCGCCAGCAGCCCTGGAGGTTGGGACGATGAGCAGTTCTTC. Together with reference TRBV5-1 and TRBJ2-1, the CDR3 gives the full variable domain: KAGVTQTPRYLIKTRGQQVTLSCSPISGHRSVSWYQQTPGQGLQFLFEYFSETQRNKGNFPGRFSGRQFSNSRSEMNVSTLELGDSALYLCASSPGGWDDEQFFGPGTRLTVL.